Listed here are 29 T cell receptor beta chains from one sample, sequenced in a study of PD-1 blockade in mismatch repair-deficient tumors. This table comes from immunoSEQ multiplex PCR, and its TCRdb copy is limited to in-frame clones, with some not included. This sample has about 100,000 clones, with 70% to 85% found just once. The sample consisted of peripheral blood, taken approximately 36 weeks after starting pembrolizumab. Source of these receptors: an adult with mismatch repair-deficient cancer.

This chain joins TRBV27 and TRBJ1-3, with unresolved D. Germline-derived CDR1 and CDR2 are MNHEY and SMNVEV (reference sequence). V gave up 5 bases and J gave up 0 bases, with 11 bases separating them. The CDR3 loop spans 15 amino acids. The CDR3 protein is CASSLLGSSGNTIYF. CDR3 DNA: TGTGCCAGCAGTCTTTTGGGTAGCTCTGGAAACACCATATATTTT.

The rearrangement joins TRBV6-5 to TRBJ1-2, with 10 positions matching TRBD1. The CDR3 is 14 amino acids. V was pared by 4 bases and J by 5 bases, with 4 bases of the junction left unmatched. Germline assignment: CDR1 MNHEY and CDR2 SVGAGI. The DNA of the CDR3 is TGTGCCAGCAGTTCCGACAGGGGGCTTTATGGCTACACCTTC. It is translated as CASSSDRGLYGYTF.

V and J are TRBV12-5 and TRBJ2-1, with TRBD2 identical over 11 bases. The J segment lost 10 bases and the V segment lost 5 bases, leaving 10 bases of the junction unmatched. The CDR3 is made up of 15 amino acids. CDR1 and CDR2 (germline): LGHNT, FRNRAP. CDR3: CASGEGLADLEEQFF. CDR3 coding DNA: TGTGCTAGTGGTGAGGGACTAGCGGACCTCGAGGAGCAGTTCTTC. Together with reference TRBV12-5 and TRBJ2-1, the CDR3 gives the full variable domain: DARVTQTPRHKVTEMGQEVTMRCQPILGHNTVFWYRQTMMQGLELLAYFRNRAPLDDSGMPKDRFSAEMPDATLATLKIQPSEPRDSAVYFCASGEGLADLEEQFFGPGTRLTVL.

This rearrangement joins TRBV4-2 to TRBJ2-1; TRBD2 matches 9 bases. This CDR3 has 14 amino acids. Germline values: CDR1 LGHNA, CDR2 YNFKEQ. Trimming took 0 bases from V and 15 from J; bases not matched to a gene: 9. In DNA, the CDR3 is TGTGCCAGCAGCCAAGATGAGGGTAGCGGGAGTCGGTTCTTC. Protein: CASSQDEGSGSRFF.

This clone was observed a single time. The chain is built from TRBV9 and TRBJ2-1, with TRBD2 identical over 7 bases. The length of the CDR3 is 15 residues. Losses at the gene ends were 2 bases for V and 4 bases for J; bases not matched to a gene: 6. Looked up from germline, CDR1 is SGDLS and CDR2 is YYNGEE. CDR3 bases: TGTGCCAGCAGCGTCAGGGCGGGAGAGTACAATGAGCAGTTCTTC. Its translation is CASSVRAGEYNEQFF.

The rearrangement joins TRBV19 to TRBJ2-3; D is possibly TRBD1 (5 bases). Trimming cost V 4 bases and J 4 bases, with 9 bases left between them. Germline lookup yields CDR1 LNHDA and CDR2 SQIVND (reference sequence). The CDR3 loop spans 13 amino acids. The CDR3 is CASSNRQPDTQYF. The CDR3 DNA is TGTGCCAGTAGTAATAGACAGCCAGATACGCAGTATTTT.

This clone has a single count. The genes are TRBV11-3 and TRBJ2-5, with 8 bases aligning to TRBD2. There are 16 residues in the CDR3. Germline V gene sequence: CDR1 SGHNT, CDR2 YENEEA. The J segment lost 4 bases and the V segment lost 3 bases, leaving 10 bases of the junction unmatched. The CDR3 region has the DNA TGTGCCAGCAGCTTGTCGGGGGGGAGAGTAGGAGAGACCCAGTACTTC. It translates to CASSLSGGRVGETQYF.

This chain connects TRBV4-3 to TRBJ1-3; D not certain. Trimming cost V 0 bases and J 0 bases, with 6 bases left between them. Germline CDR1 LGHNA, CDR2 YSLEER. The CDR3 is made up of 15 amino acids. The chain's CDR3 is CASSQDGSSGNTIYF. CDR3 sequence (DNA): TGCGCCAGCAGCCAAGACGGCAGCTCTGGAAACACCATATATTTT.

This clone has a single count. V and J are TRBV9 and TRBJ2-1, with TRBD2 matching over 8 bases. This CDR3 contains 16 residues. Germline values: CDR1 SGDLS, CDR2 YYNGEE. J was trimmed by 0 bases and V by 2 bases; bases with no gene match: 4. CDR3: CASSVAGTSSYNEQFF. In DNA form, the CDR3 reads TGTGCCAGCAGCGTCGCCGGGACTAGCTCCTACAATGAGCAGTTCTTC.

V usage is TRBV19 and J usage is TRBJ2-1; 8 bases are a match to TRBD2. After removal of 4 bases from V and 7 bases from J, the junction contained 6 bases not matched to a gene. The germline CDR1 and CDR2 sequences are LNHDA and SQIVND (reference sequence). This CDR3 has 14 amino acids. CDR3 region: CASSKVGTRNEQFF. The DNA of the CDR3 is TGTGCCAGTAGTAAAGTCGGGACTAGGAATGAGCAGTTCTTC.

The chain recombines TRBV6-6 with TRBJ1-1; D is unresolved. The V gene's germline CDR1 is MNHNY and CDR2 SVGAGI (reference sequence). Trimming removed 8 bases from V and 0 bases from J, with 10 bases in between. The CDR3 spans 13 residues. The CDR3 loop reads CASRRTVNTEAFF. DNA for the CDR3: TGTGCCAGCCGGAGGACGGTGAACACTGAAGCTTTCTTT.

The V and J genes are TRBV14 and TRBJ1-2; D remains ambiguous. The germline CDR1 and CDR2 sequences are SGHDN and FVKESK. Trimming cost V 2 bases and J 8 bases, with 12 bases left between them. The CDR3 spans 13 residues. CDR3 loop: CASSQSTNRGYTF. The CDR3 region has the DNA TGTGCCAGCAGCCAATCGACCAATAGGGGCTACACCTTC.

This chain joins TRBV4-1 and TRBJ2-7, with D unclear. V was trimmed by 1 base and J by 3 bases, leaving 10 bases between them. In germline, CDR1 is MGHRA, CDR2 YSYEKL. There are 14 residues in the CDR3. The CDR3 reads CASSQGTAIYEQYF. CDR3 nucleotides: TGCGCCAGCAGCCAAGGGACGGCGATCTACGAGCAGTACTTC.

The CDR3: CASSLEPGPMREAFF. The CDR3 DNA sequence: TGTGCCAGCAGCTTAGAGCCCGGCCCGATGAGGGAAGCTTTCTTT. This sequence joins TRBV7-3 and TRBJ1-1; no clear D gene. The CDR3 spans 15 residues. Germline V gene sequence: CDR1 SGHTA, CDR2 FQGTGA. V dropped 2 bases and J dropped 8 bases, with 18 bases sitting between them.

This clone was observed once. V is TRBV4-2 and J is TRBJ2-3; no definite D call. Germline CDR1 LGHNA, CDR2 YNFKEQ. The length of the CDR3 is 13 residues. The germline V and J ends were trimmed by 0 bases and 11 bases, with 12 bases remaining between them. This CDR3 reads CASSQDPSRGQYF. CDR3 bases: TGTGCCAGCAGCCAAGATCCCTCTCGTGGGCAGTATTTT.

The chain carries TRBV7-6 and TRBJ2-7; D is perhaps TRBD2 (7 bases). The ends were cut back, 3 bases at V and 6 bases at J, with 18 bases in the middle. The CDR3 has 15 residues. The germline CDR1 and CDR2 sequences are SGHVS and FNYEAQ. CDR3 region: CASSLSGGDLGEQYF. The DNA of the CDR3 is TGTGCCAGCAGCTTGTCGGGGGGCGATCTCGGCGAGCAGTACTTC.

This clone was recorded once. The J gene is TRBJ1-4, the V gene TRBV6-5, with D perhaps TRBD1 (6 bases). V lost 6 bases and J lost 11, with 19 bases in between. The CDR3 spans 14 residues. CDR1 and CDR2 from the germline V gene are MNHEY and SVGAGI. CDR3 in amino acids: CASSRDTGWGKLFF. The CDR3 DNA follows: TGTGCCAGCAGCCGGGACACAGGATGGGGTAAACTGTTTTTT.

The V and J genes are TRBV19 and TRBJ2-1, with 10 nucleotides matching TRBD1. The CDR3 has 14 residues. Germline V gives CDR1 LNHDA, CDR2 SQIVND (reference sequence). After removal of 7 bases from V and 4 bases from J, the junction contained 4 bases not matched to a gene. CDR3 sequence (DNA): TGTGCCAGTAAGGGGACAGGGGTATACAATGAGCAGTTCTTC. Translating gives CASKGTGVYNEQFF. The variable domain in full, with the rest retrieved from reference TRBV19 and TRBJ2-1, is DGGITQSPKYLFRKEGQNVTLSCEQNLNHDAMYWYRQDPGQGLRLIYYSQIVNDFQKGDIAEGYSVSREKKESFPLTVTSAQKNPTAFYLCASKGTGVYNEQFFGPGTRLTVL.

CDR3 nucleotide sequence: TGTGCCAGCAGCTTAGGCGATGAGACCCAGTACTTC. Amino acids: CASSLGDETQYF. V gene TRBV13 combines with J gene TRBJ2-5; D gene uncertain. The germline V and J ends were trimmed by 0 bases and 5 bases, with 4 bases remaining between them. Germline assignment: CDR1 PRHDT and CDR2 FYEKMQ (reference sequence). CDR3 length: 12 residues.

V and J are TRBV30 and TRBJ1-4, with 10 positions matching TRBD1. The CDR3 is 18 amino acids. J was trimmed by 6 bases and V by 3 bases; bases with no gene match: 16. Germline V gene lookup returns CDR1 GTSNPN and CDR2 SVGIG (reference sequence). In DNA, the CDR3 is TGTGCCTGGAGCGGGGACAGGGGCAAGACGTACGTCCATGAAAAACTGTTTTTT. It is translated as CAWSGDRGKTYVHEKLFF.

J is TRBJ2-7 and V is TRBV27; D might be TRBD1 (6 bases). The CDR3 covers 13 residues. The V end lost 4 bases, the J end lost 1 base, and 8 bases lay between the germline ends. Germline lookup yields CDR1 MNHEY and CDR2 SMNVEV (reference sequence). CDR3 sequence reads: CASSSTGSYEQYF. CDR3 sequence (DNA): TGTGCCAGCAGTTCGACAGGTTCCTACGAGCAGTACTTC.

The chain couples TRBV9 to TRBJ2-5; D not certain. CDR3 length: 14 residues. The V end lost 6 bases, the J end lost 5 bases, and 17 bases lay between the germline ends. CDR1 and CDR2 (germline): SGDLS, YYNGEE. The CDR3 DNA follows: TGTGCCAGCAATAACGGCGGCCCTGGGGAGACCCAGTACTTC. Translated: CASNNGGPGETQYF.

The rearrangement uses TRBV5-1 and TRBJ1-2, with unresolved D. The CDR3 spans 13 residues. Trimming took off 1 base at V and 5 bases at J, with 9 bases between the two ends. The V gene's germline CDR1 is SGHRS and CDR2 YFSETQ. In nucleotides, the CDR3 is TGCGCCAGCAGCTTGACGGATGGATATGGCTACACCTTC. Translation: CASSLTDGYGYTF.

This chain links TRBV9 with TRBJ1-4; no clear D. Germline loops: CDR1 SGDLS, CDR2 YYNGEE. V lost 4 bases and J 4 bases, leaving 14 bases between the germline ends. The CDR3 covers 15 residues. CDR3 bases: TGTGCCAGCAGCCCCTCGACGGGGAATAATGAAAAACTGTTTTTT. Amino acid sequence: CASSPSTGNNEKLFF. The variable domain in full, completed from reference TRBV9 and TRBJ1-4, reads DSGVTQTPKHLITATGQRVTLRCSPRSGDLSVYWYQQSLDQGLQFLIQYYNGEERAKGNILERFSAQQFPDLHSELNLSSLELGDSALYFCASSPSTGNNEKLFFGSGTQLSVL.

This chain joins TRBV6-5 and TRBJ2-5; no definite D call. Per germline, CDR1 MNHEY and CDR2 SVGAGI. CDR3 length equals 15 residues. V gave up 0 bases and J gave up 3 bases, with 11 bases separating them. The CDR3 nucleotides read TGTGCCAGCAGTTACTCGATAGGGCCCGAAGAGACCCAGTACTTC. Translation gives CASSYSIGPEETQYF.

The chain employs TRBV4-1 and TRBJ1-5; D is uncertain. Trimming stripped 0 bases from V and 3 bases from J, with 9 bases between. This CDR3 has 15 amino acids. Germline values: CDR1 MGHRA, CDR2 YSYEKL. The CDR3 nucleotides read TGCGCCAGCAGCCAAGAAAGTCCACCCAATCAGCCCCAGCATTTT. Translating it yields CASSQESPPNQPQHF.

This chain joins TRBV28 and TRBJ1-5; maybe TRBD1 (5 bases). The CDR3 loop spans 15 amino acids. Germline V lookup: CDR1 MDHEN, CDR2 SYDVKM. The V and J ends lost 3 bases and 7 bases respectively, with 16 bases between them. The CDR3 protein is CASSLLAVGGQPQHF. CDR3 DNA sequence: TGTGCCAGCAGTTTGTTGGCCGTGGGGGGACAGCCCCAGCATTTT.

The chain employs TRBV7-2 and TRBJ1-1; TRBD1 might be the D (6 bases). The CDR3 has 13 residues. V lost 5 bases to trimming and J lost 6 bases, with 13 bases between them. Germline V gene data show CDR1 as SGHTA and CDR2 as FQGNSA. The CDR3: CASSPQGGSEAFF. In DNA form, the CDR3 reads TGTGCCAGCAGCCCACAGGGCGGGTCTGAAGCTTTCTTT.

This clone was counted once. CDR3 region: CASRINPPSTGELFF. DNA for the CDR3: TGTGCCAGCAGAATAAACCCCCCCTCCACCGGGGAGCTGTTTTTT. The V and J genes are TRBV9 and TRBJ2-2; no firm D call. Germline loops: CDR1 SGDLS, CDR2 YYNGEE. The V gene lost 5 bases and the J gene lost 4 bases, with 15 bases spanning the gap. There are 15 residues in the CDR3.